The 27 T cell receptor beta chains below were found in one sample sequenced in a study of monozygotic twins with inflammatory bowel disease. TCRdb re-called the 5' RACE reads and catalogs CDR3 proteins one per entry, DNA excluded. The listing records roughly 330,000 distinct CDR3 sequences. Specimen: blood. The source of these receptors is a human donor with ulcerative colitis or Crohn's disease, or a healthy co-twin of an affected twin (not recorded which).

CDR3 sequence reads: CASSNRGEQYF. The chain has TRBV19 and TRBJ2-7; TCRdb picks TRBD1, but there is no DNA to check that call. This CDR3 region has 11 residues. The V gene's germline CDR1 is LNHDA and CDR2 SQIVND (reference sequence).

This sequence joins TRBV6-1 and TRBJ2-1; checking the TCRdb D call of TRBD1 is not possible without DNA. Germline V gene sequence: CDR1 MNHNS, CDR2 SASEGT. The CDR3 extends over 17 amino acids. CDR3 sequence reads: CASSLRAGASSYNEQFF.

V gene TRBV12-3 or TRBV12-4 combines with J gene TRBJ1-5; TCRdb's D call, TRBD1, is unchecked because there is no DNA. This CDR3 contains 17 residues. CDR3 in amino acids: CASSPRTGRDSNQPQHF.

The chain combines TRBV20-1 with TRBJ2-5; TCRdb reports TRBD1, a call that lacks DNA to check it against. Germline lookup yields CDR1 DFQATT and CDR2 SNEGSKA (reference sequence). The CDR3 spans 16 residues. The CDR3 protein is CSASPYGGTPQETQYF.

The J gene is TRBJ2-1, the V gene TRBV6-1; TCRdb reports TRBD1, a call that lacks DNA to check it against. The germline V gene encodes CDR1 MNHNS and CDR2 SASEGT. This CDR3 comprises 13 residues. CDR3: CATDRVRANEQFF.

The V and J genes are TRBV29-1 and TRBJ2-7; TCRdb's D call of TRBD2 is untestable without DNA. The CDR3 loop spans 13 amino acids. CDR1 SQVTM and CDR2 ANQGSEA come from the germline V gene. The CDR3: CSVGRDRTYEQYF.

The chain is built from TRBV5-1 and TRBJ2-7; as DNA is missing, the TRBD2 call by TCRdb cannot be tested. CDR1 and CDR2 (germline): SGHRS, YFSETQ. The CDR3 contains 14 residues. CDR3 loop: CASSGGRSSYEQYF. The whole variable domain, filled in from reference TRBV5-1 and TRBJ2-7, reads KAGVTQTPRYLIKTRGQQVTLSCSPISGHRSVSWYQQTPGQGLQFLFEYFSETQRNKGNFPGRFSGRQFSNSRSEMNVSTLELGDSALYLCASSGGRSSYEQYFGPGTRLTVT.

J is TRBJ2-7 and V is TRBV20-1; TCRdb names TRBD1, which stays unverified in the absence of DNA. CDR3 length: 16 residues. Per the germline V gene, CDR1 is DFQATT and CDR2 is SNEGSKA (reference sequence). CDR3 protein: CSARDRDRLTFYEQYF.

This chain uses TRBV5-1 with TRBJ1-1; TCRdb names TRBD1, which stays unverified in the absence of DNA. The CDR3 extends over 14 amino acids. CDR1 SGHRS and CDR2 YFSETQ come from the germline V gene. This CDR3 reads CASSFLGKGTEAFF. Combining the CDR3 with reference TRBV5-1 and TRBJ1-1 gives the whole variable domain KAGVTQTPRYLIKTRGQQVTLSCSPISGHRSVSWYQQTPGQGLQFLFEYFSETQRNKGNFPGRFSGRQFSNSRSEMNVSTLELGDSALYLCASSFLGKGTEAFFGQGTRLTVV.

The gene calls are TRBV3-1 and TRBJ2-7; without DNA, the TCRdb call of TRBD1 cannot be checked. Germline CDR1 reads LGHDT; CDR2 reads YNNKEL (reference sequence). CDR3 length: 13 residues. The CDR3 reads CASSGAPLGEQYF.

The chain couples TRBV27 to TRBJ2-5. Germline CDR1 and CDR2: MNHEY and SMNVEV (reference sequence). This CDR3 contains 11 residues. CDR3 amino acids: CASTVGETQYF.

V and J are TRBV7-2 and TRBJ1-5. Germline loops: CDR1 SGHTA, CDR2 FQGNSA. The CDR3 covers 13 residues. This CDR3 is CASSPQSGQPQHF.

The V gene is TRBV6-2 or TRBV6-3, the J gene TRBJ2-6. The CDR3 runs 16 residues. Per the germline V gene, CDR1 is MNHEY and CDR2 is SVGEGT. CDR3 residues: CASSYSRGSGANVLTF.

V gene TRBV28 combines with J gene TRBJ1-2. CDR1 and CDR2 (germline): MDHEN, SYDVKM. This CDR3 has 13 amino acids. The CDR3 loop is CASSLTQTYGYTF.

The CDR3 protein is CASTAEAYNSPLHF. The chain has TRBV5-1 and TRBJ1-6. CDR1 and CDR2 from the germline V gene are SGHRS and YFSETQ. This CDR3 is 14 amino acids long.

This rearrangement joins TRBV4-1 to TRBJ1-5; TCRdb's D gene call, TRBD1, goes unchecked for lack of DNA. Germline-derived CDR1 and CDR2 are MGHRA and YSYEKL. This CDR3 is built from 17 residues. The CDR3 is CASSQHRDTYSNQPQHF.

The chain uses TRBV28 and TRBJ2-1; TCRdb's assignment of TRBD1 cannot be checked, as there is no DNA. Germline CDR1 MDHEN, CDR2 SYDVKM. This CDR3 is 12 amino acids long. The CDR3 reads CASSPGFYEQFF.

The chain is built from TRBV11-3 and TRBJ2-3; the D call of TRBD2 rests on TCRdb alone, since no DNA is present to check it. From germline, CDR1 is SGHNT and CDR2 YENEEA. There are 18 residues in the CDR3. The chain's CDR3 is CASSFGTSGLYGTDTQYF.

The CDR3 here is CASSQETSGNSYNEQFF. The V and J genes are TRBV4-2 and TRBJ2-1; TCRdb outputs TRBD2, but without DNA this stays unchecked. The CDR3 length is 17 residues. The germline gives CDR1 LGHNA, CDR2 YNFKEQ.

The chain recombines TRBV19 with TRBJ2-7; the TRBD1 assignment by TCRdb is unverifiable without DNA. The CDR3 covers 14 residues. Germline V gives CDR1 LNHDA, CDR2 SQIVND (reference sequence). The CDR3 reads CASSVRDGVYEQYF. The full variable domain, in which reference TRBV19 and TRBJ2-7 provide the parts outside the CDR3, is DGGITQSPKYLFRKEGQNVTLSCEQNLNHDAMYWYRQDPGQGLRLIYYSQIVNDFQKGDIAEGYSVSREKKESFPLTVTSAQKNPTAFYLCASSVRDGVYEQYFGPGTRLTVT.

This chain uses TRBV29-1 with TRBJ1-1; TCRdb lists TRBD1, though no DNA is available to test this call. The CDR3 totals 15 residues. Germline lookup yields CDR1 SQVTM and CDR2 ANQGSEA. CDR3 sequence: CSVSKDGAMNTEAFF.

The rearrangement uses TRBV20-1 and TRBJ1-1; the D gene TCRdb calls, TRBD1, cannot be checked with no DNA. The CDR3 loop spans 15 amino acids. Germline CDR1 and CDR2: DFQATT and SNEGSKA (reference sequence). The CDR3 sequence: CSAPRSDRRNTEAFF.

The chain employs TRBV5-1 and TRBJ2-5; TCRdb lists TRBD2, though no DNA is available to test this call. Germline CDR1 SGHRS, CDR2 YFSETQ. CDR3 size: 13 residues. CDR3 region: CASSFTSQETQYF. Combining the CDR3 with reference TRBV5-1 and TRBJ2-5 gives the whole variable domain KAGVTQTPRYLIKTRGQQVTLSCSPISGHRSVSWYQQTPGQGLQFLFEYFSETQRNKGNFPGRFSGRQFSNSRSEMNVSTLELGDSALYLCASSFTSQETQYFGPGTRLLVL.

The chain links TRBV11-2 to TRBJ1-6. The CDR3 is 13 residues long. Germline V lookup: CDR1 SGHAT, CDR2 FQNNGV. CDR3 protein: CASSLDVNSPLHF. Looking up the rest from reference TRBV11-2 and TRBJ1-6 gives the full variable domain: EAGVAQSPRYKIIEKRQSVAFWCNPISGHATLYWYQQILGQGPKLLIQFQNNGVVDDSQLPKDRFSAERLKGVDSTLKIQPAKLEDSAVYLCASSLDVNSPLHFGNGTRLTVT.

The chain has TRBV5-1 and TRBJ1-1; without DNA, the TCRdb call of TRBD1 cannot be checked. This CDR3 is 15 amino acids long. In germline, CDR1 is SGHRS, CDR2 YFSETQ. CDR3 residues: CASSRGGGENTEAFF.

The chain combines TRBV6-1 with TRBJ1-1; TCRdb returns TRBD1, unconfirmable since there is no DNA. In germline, CDR1 is MNHNS, CDR2 SASEGT. This CDR3 contains 18 residues. The CDR3 reads CASSEGGAFRRSETEAFF.

This chain joins TRBV27 and TRBJ2-5; TCRdb calls TRBD2, which cannot be checked without DNA. The CDR3 is 16 amino acids. Germline loops: CDR1 MNHEY, CDR2 SMNVEV (reference sequence). The CDR3 loop reads CASSPRTSGRRETQYF.